The present entry profiles one T cell receptor (beta chain) with its context. The sample originates from a study of T cells in tuberculosis. Looking at the study overall: IGRA-negative adolescents, IGRA-positive adolescents with latent tuberculosis and adults with active tuberculosis formed this South African cohort.

This CDR3 is 18 amino acids long. Germline CDR1 reads SGHTA; CDR2 reads FQGTGA. V lost 2 bases, J lost 8 bases, and 25 bases lay in between. The protocol was immunoSEQ multiplex PCR, while the TCRdb copy is restricted to in-frame clones and leaves out a portion. The sample shows under 40,000 clones, over 90% of them seen only once. The chain employs TRBV7-3 and TRBJ2-1; TRBD1 might be the D (6 bases). Sequenced input: PBMCs. The sequence came from a donor aged 10-29 years with latent tuberculosis or without tuberculosis infection. DNA for the CDR3: TGTGCCAGCAGCTTAGGGGAACAGGGACGTGATATGTGCGATGAGCAGTTCTTC. Protein product: CASSLGEQGRDMCDEQFF.